Described below is a single T cell receptor beta chain sequence and its context. It lacks a known antigen. No base quality values were provided; no much bigger clone lies one nucleotide off. Genomic DNA extracted from tumor biopsies or peripheral blood was used for bulk TCRbeta sequencing, with input ranging from roughly 616 ng to 6,004 ng. All patients had histologically proven advanced or metastatic basal or squamous cell carcinoma and were poor candidates for surgical resection. The basal cell carcinoma cohort was made up of under twelve patients, and bulk tumor TCR sequencing was performed for seven or eight of these patients. Deep TCRbeta sequencing was performed with the immunoSEQ platform. Concerning the study's data processing: For further analysis, only productive rearrangements were exported out of the immunoSEQ Analyzer. T cell phenotypes were assigned to bulk TCRbeta clonotypes by matching to single-cell RNA+TCR-seq clones sharing the same TCRbeta sequence. Tumor enrichment of a clone was calculated by dividing the clone's tumor frequency by the clone's PBMC frequency, both taken from bulk TCR sequencing. GLIPH was used to sort TCRs into specificity groups, which are clusters of distinct TCRs that likely recognize common antigens through shared CDR3 motifs. TCRdb retrieved this table from immuneACCESS and kept in-frame rearrangements only. Not all clones are present; in checked studies, unresolved V genes account for under half, and no reason is known for the remainder. Clone size and the V and J calls come from that table; the DNA yielded D and trimming. The sample profile shows approximately 19,000 clones; over 70% of them were found once. The ten top clones hold less than 30% of the sample.

This entry belongs to a study of T cells in tumors after PD-1 blockade (dated by TCRdb to about 2019). In terms of the full investigation: Exclusion criteria were prior checkpoint blockade, use of systemic immunosuppressants, or recent radiotherapy or other anti-cancer therapy within 4 weeks. Treatment consisted of either cemiplimab 350 mg every 2 weeks or pembrolizumab 200 mg every 3 weeks. While on anti-PD-1 treatment, some of the patients also continued taking daily vismodegib 150 mg. Clinical response was assessed using RECIST version 1.1. The study performed paired single-cell RNA and TCR sequencing on site-matched tumors from BCC or SCC patients before and after anti-PD-1 therapy. To compare blood and tumor clonotypes, bulk TCR sequencing was performed on nine to eleven peripheral blood samples from about five patients. On average, peripheral blood samples yielded 35,000 to 45,000 unique clonotypes and some 110,000 TCR templates (range about 24,000-290,000).

Study-level results and caveats: The source of novel T cell clones was not identified and could include lymphoid organs or rare unexpanded clones within the tumor or its periphery. Approximately 40% of the TCR clonotypes from tumors also showed up in blood, and some novel exhausted tumor clones were present in pre-treatment blood, which suggests peripheral recruitment.

CDR1 and CDR2, looked up from the germline V gene (reference sequence), are SEHNR and FQNEAQ. Between the V and J ends, shortened by 5 bases and 8 bases respectively, the junction contains 16 bases. The cysteine opens and the phenylalanine closes a CDR3 of 14 amino acids. Only the CDR3 DNA stays, 42 bases, in frame from base 1. The source material was PBMCs, sampled after anti-PD-1 therapy. The source is a human donor with advanced basal cell or squamous cell carcinoma (not recorded which). The chain was built from TRBV7-9 and TRBJ2-1, with no confidently assigned D gene. The DNA sequence is given as TGTGCCAGCAGCCTACTCCAGAGCACCGATGAGCAGTTCTTC. It translates to CASSLLQSTDEQFF.